This is a list of T cell receptor beta chains from one sample in a study of CD8+ T cells in alopecia areata. Clones were read by immunoSEQ multiplex PCR, and TCRdb kept only the in-frame ones, dropping some. The profile covers 100,000 to 150,000 clones, with approximately 49% appearing a single time and approximately 18% taken by the ten largest. The input for sequencing was CD8+ T cells sorted from blood, taken at week 0. The receptor set was obtained from a human donor with alopecia areata. The CDR3 runs from the conserved cysteine through the conserved F or W. D genes are given only for firm matches. Clone size is not always given. Where it is, it says once, few, many or a class for expanded clones.

CDR3 protein: CASSSHGQGRAKNIQYF
CDR3 DNA: TGTGCCAGCAGCTCACACGGACAGGGTCGAGCCAAAAACATTCAGTACTTC
V gene: TRBV7-9
D gene: TRBD1
clone size: .
J gene: TRBJ2-4

CDR3 protein: CASSSQGYEQYF
CDR3 DNA: TGTGCCAGCAGTTCACAGGGGTACGAGCAGTACTTC
V gene: TRBV7-9
D gene: TRBD1
clone size: .
J gene: TRBJ2-7

CDR3 protein: CSVEDGTAEAFF
CDR3 DNA: TGCAGCGTTGAAGATGGAACGGCTGAAGCTTTCTTT
V gene: TRBV29-1
D gene: .
clone size: once
J gene: TRBJ1-1

CDR3 protein: CSVGGTGSTGELFF
CDR3 DNA: TGCAGCGTTGGCGGGACAGGGTCCACCGGGGAGCTGTTTTTT
V gene: TRBV29-1
D gene: TRBD1
clone size: few
J gene: TRBJ2-2

CDR3 protein: CASSQDTGGDEQFF
CDR3 DNA: TGTGCCAGCAGCCAAGATACGGGGGGCGATGAGCAGTTCTTC
V gene: TRBV14
D gene: .
clone size: .
J gene: TRBJ2-1

CDR3 protein: CASSDSGTSGDTQYF
CDR3 DNA: TGTGCCAGCAGTGACTCCGGGACTAGCGGAGATACGCAGTATTTT
V gene: TRBV27
D gene: TRBD2
clone size: few
J gene: TRBJ2-3

CDR3 protein: CAWKWNTEAFF
CDR3 DNA: TGTGCCTGGAAATGGAACACTGAAGCTTTCTTT
V gene: TRBV30
D gene: .
clone size: .
J gene: TRBJ1-1

CDR3 protein: CASSSHKDSKNIQYF
CDR3 DNA: TGTGCCAGCAGCTCCCATAAGGACAGTAAAAACATTCAGTACTTC
V gene: TRBV7-2
D gene: .
clone size: .
J gene: TRBJ2-4

CDR3 protein: CASSQILAGDNEQFF
CDR3 DNA: TGCGCCAGCAGCCAGATTCTAGCGGGGGACAATGAGCAGTTCTTC
V gene: TRBV4-3
D gene: TRBD2
clone size: .
J gene: TRBJ2-1

CDR3 protein: CSVEGLGTNTEAFF
CDR3 DNA: TGCAGCGTTGAAGGTCTGGGGACCAACACTGAAGCTTTCTTT
V gene: TRBV29-1
D gene: .
clone size: few
J gene: TRBJ1-1

CDR3 protein: CASSQDWGAYEQYF
CDR3 DNA: TGCGCCAGCAGCCAAGATTGGGGGGCCTACGAGCAGTACTTC
V gene: TRBV4-3
D gene: .
clone size: .
J gene: TRBJ2-7

CDR3 protein: CSETKPDTQYF
CDR3 DNA: TGCAGCGAGACTAAACCGGATACGCAGTATTTT
V gene: TRBV29-1
D gene: .
clone size: .
J gene: TRBJ2-3

CDR3 protein: CASSQDRSSSYEQYF
CDR3 DNA: TGTGCCAGCAGCCAGGACCGAAGTAGCTCCTACGAGCAGTACTTC
V gene: TRBV6-5
D gene: .
clone size: .
J gene: TRBJ2-7

CDR3 protein: CASSQPGGNTEAFF
CDR3 DNA: TGTGCCAGCAGCCAACCGGGGGGGAACACTGAAGCTTTCTTT
V gene: TRBV4-2
D gene: .
clone size: .
J gene: TRBJ1-1

CDR3 protein: CASSYSGGGLPEQYF
CDR3 DNA: TGTGCCAGCAGTTACTCGGGAGGGGGCTTACCCGAGCAGTACTTC
V gene: TRBV6-5
D gene: .
clone size: .
J gene: TRBJ2-7

CDR3 protein: CASSLDGQGGTNTEAFF
CDR3 DNA: TGTGCCAGCAGCTTAGATGGCCAGGGAGGCACGAACACTGAAGCTTTCTTT
V gene: TRBV7-6
D gene: .
clone size: few
J gene: TRBJ1-1

CDR3 protein: CASSLTGYTEAFF
CDR3 DNA: TGCGCCAGCAGCTTAACGGGGTACACTGAAGCTTTCTTT
V gene: TRBV5-1
D gene: .
clone size: .
J gene: TRBJ1-1

CDR3 protein: CASSYGEKLFF
CDR3 DNA: TGTGCCAGCAGTTACGGTGAAAAACTGTTTTTT
V gene: TRBV6-5
D gene: .
clone size: few
J gene: TRBJ1-4

CDR3 protein: CASSLMTGGSLGYGYTF
CDR3 DNA: TGTGCCAGCAGCTTGATGACAGGGGGATCCCTGGGATATGGCTACACCTTC
V gene: TRBV5-6
D gene: TRBD1
clone size: .
J gene: TRBJ1-2

CDR3 protein: CSTRTGPGELFF
CDR3 DNA: TGCAGCACCAGGACAGGGCCCGGGGAGCTGTTTTTT
V gene: TRBV29-1
D gene: TRBD1
clone size: .
J gene: TRBJ2-2

CDR3 protein: CASSQGINQPQHF
CDR3 DNA: TGTGCCAGCTCACAGGGGATCAATCAGCCCCAGCATTTT
V gene: TRBV25-1
D gene: TRBD1
clone size: .
J gene: TRBJ1-5

CDR3 protein: CASSPADRAGEQYF
CDR3 DNA: TGCGCCAGCAGCCCCGCGGACAGGGCTGGCGAGCAGTACTTC
V gene: TRBV4-1
D gene: TRBD1
clone size: .
J gene: TRBJ2-7

CDR3 protein: CATSIPETGAYEQYF
CDR3 DNA: TGTGCCACCAGCATCCCTGAGACAGGGGCCTACGAGCAGTACTTC
V gene: TRBV15
D gene: TRBD1
clone size: .
J gene: TRBJ2-7

CDR3 protein: CAFSGPVSSYEQYF
CDR3 DNA: TGTGCCTTCTCGGGACCTGTAAGCTCCTACGAGCAGTACTTC
V gene: TRBV30
D gene: .
clone size: .
J gene: TRBJ2-7

CDR3 protein: CASSLRLAEYNEQFF
CDR3 DNA: TGTGCCAGCAGCCTTAGACTAGCGGAGTACAATGAGCAGTTCTTC
V gene: TRBV14
D gene: TRBD2
clone size: few
J gene: TRBJ2-1

CDR3 protein: CSVSPQEGGYGYTF
CDR3 DNA: TGCAGCGTTTCCCCCCAGGAGGGCGGCTATGGCTACACCTTC
V gene: TRBV29-1
D gene: .
clone size: .
J gene: TRBJ1-2

CDR3 protein: CSVEGRGLSTDTQYF
CDR3 DNA: TGCAGCGTTGAAGGCAGGGGGCTTTCCACAGATACGCAGTATTTT
V gene: TRBV29-1
D gene: TRBD1
clone size: few
J gene: TRBJ2-3

CDR3 protein: CASSQAAGEAEAFF
CDR3 DNA: TGCGCCAGCAGCCAAGCGGCGGGGGAGGCTGAAGCTTTCTTT
V gene: TRBV4-3
D gene: .
clone size: .
J gene: TRBJ1-1

CDR3 protein: CASSLALGNSPLHF
CDR3 DNA: TGTGCCAGCAGCTTAGCTCTGGGGAATTCACCCCTCCACTTT
V gene: TRBV7-9
D gene: .
clone size: .
J gene: TRBJ1-6

CDR3 protein: CAWSLQGINPEAFF
CDR3 DNA: TGTGCCTGGAGTCTACAGGGGATCAATCCTGAAGCTTTCTTT
V gene: TRBV30
D gene: TRBD1
clone size: few
J gene: TRBJ1-1

CDR3 protein: CSVVGASRSHTGELFF
CDR3 DNA: TGCAGCGTTGTTGGGGCTAGCAGGAGTCACACCGGGGAGCTGTTTTTT
V gene: TRBV29-1
D gene: .
clone size: few
J gene: TRBJ2-2

CDR3 protein: CASTSGQGYEQYF
CDR3 DNA: TGTGCCAGCACCTCGGGACAGGGCTACGAGCAGTACTTC
V gene: TRBV6-5
D gene: TRBD1
clone size: .
J gene: TRBJ2-7

CDR3 protein: CASSGHQETQYF
CDR3 DNA: TGTGCCAGCAGCGGGCACCAAGAGACCCAGTACTTC
V gene: TRBV11-2
D gene: .
clone size: .
J gene: TRBJ2-5

CDR3 protein: CASSRGGGTEAFF
CDR3 DNA: TGCGCCAGCAGCCGGGGAGGGGGGACTGAAGCTTTCTTT
V gene: TRBV4-1
D gene: .
clone size: .
J gene: TRBJ1-1

CDR3 protein: CASSWLAANNEQFF
CDR3 DNA: TGTGCCAGCAGTTGGTTAGCGGCAAACAATGAGCAGTTCTTC
V gene: TRBV27
D gene: .
clone size: .
J gene: TRBJ2-1

CDR3 protein: CASYRGPYGYTF
CDR3 DNA: TGTGCCAGCTACAGGGGGCCCTATGGCTACACCTTC
V gene: TRBV21-1
D gene: .
clone size: few
J gene: TRBJ1-2

CDR3 protein: CASSVFWGVNYGYTF
CDR3 DNA: TGTGCCAGCAGTGTCTTTTGGGGGGTTAACTATGGCTACACCTTC
V gene: TRBV2
D gene: .
clone size: .
J gene: TRBJ1-2

CDR3 protein: CASSLDPRDSSNEQYF
CDR3 DNA: TGTGCCAGCAGCTTAGACCCCCGTGACAGCTCCAACGAGCAGTACTTC
V gene: TRBV7-9
D gene: .
clone size: .
J gene: TRBJ2-7

CDR3 protein: CAISESVYEQYF
CDR3 DNA: TGTGCCATCAGTGAGTCGGTCTACGAGCAGTACTTC
V gene: TRBV10-3
D gene: .
clone size: .
J gene: TRBJ2-7

CDR3 protein: CASTGTAYEQYF
CDR3 DNA: TGTGCCAGCACAGGCACAGCCTACGAGCAGTACTTC
V gene: TRBV6-6
D gene: .
clone size: few
J gene: TRBJ2-7

CDR3 protein: CASSYEEGYGYTF
CDR3 DNA: TGTGCCAGCAGTTATGAGGAGGGCTATGGCTACACCTTC
V gene: TRBV6-5
D gene: .
clone size: .
J gene: TRBJ1-2

CDR3 protein: CASSLGTGKDYEQYF
CDR3 DNA: TGCGCCAGCAGCTTAGGAACAGGGAAAGACTACGAGCAGTACTTC
V gene: TRBV4-1
D gene: .
clone size: .
J gene: TRBJ2-7

CDR3 protein: CASSLTGPAGPQHF
CDR3 DNA: TGTGCCAGCAGTTTGACAGGGCCAGCGGGGCCCCAGCATTTT
V gene: TRBV27
D gene: TRBD1
clone size: .
J gene: TRBJ1-5

CDR3 protein: CTGTGIYNEQFF
CDR3 DNA: TGCACAGGGACAGGGATCTACAATGAGCAGTTCTTC
V gene: TRBV29-1
D gene: TRBD1
clone size: .
J gene: TRBJ2-1

CDR3 protein: CASSQGDTGGIPEAFF
CDR3 DNA: TGCGCCAGCAGCCAAGGAGATACAGGGGGGATTCCTGAAGCTTTCTTT
V gene: TRBV4-1
D gene: TRBD1
clone size: .
J gene: TRBJ1-1